This is a list of T cell receptor beta chains from one sample in a study of blood T cell repertoires in COVID-19. The protocol was immunoSEQ multiplex PCR, while the TCRdb copy is restricted to in-frame clones and leaves out a portion. This table has roughly 330,000 clones, roughly 90% appearing once. Sequenced input: peripheral blood. All receptors derive from a man younger than 30 who had recovered from COVID-19. CDR3s leave out the opening cysteine and the closing phenylalanine or tryptophan. The order of the fields is V gene, D gene, CDR3 protein. The D gene is left open where the match is weak.

V gene: TRBV19
D gene: TRBD1
CDR3 protein: ASRQGNHGAF

V gene: TRBV5-1
D gene: .
CDR3 protein: ASSLTVGNTEAF

V gene: TRBV6-5
D gene: .
CDR3 protein: ASSKDIFYEQY

V gene: TRBV3-1/TRBV3-2
D gene: TRBD1
CDR3 protein: ASSQVTGDNYGYT

V gene: TRBV12-3/TRBV12-4
D gene: TRBD1
CDR3 protein: ASSTGVQETQY

V gene: TRBV19
D gene: TRBD2
CDR3 protein: ASSPSGTSDSYEQY

V gene: TRBV10-3
D gene: TRBD1
CDR3 protein: AIRDRGGTNYGYT

V gene: TRBV2
D gene: .
CDR3 protein: ASRVTVNTEAF

V gene: TRBV14
D gene: TRBD2
CDR3 protein: ASSLLRTAGDASEQH

V gene: TRBV18
D gene: .
CDR3 protein: ASSPNQGGPYEQY

V gene: TRBV5-6
D gene: .
CDR3 protein: ASSSGELNTEAF

V gene: TRBV19
D gene: .
CDR3 protein: ASSNQRGRGKEKLF

V gene: TRBV5-1
D gene: .
CDR3 protein: ASRPRVAETQY

V gene: TRBV5-1
D gene: TRBD1
CDR3 protein: ASSWGQGYEQY

V gene: TRBV20-1
D gene: TRBD1
CDR3 protein: SASPPQGQGVEAF

V gene: TRBV7-6
D gene: .
CDR3 protein: ASSLSNGGNADTQY

V gene: TRBV28
D gene: .
CDR3 protein: ATKGGVYGYT

V gene: TRBV6-6
D gene: .
CDR3 protein: ASSRDSRSYEQY

V gene: TRBV5-1
D gene: TRBD1
CDR3 protein: ASSLETGGNYEQY

V gene: TRBV6-4
D gene: TRBD1
CDR3 protein: ASSDSGQGTGELF

V gene: TRBV20-1
D gene: .
CDR3 protein: SASSQGGVTNTEAF

V gene: TRBV19
D gene: .
CDR3 protein: ASSIGRGRKLVNEQF

V gene: TRBV5-4
D gene: TRBD1
CDR3 protein: ASSLEPGTGGNEQF